The present TCR beta chain was sequenced within a study of shared clonotypes between healthy human individuals. The V and J ends lost 2 bases and 10 bases respectively, with 9 bases between them. The CDR3 length is 12 residues. The V gene's germline CDR1 is LNHDA and CDR2 SQIVND (reference sequence). Memory CD4+ cells were the fraction left after CD45RA+ naive selection. Clones were read by immunoSEQ multiplex PCR, and TCRdb kept only the in-frame ones, dropping some. Here the sample spans around 750,000 clones, roughly 70% being singletons. The clonotype was recovered from a woman between 25 and 40 years old in good health. This chain uses TRBV19 with TRBJ1-5; D not resolved. The sequencing sample was made of memory CD4+ T cells sorted from blood. The subset was: CD45RA-negative fraction. CDR3 DNA: TGTGCCAGTAGTATACAGACCGGACCCCAGCATTTT. Protein: CASSIQTGPQHF.